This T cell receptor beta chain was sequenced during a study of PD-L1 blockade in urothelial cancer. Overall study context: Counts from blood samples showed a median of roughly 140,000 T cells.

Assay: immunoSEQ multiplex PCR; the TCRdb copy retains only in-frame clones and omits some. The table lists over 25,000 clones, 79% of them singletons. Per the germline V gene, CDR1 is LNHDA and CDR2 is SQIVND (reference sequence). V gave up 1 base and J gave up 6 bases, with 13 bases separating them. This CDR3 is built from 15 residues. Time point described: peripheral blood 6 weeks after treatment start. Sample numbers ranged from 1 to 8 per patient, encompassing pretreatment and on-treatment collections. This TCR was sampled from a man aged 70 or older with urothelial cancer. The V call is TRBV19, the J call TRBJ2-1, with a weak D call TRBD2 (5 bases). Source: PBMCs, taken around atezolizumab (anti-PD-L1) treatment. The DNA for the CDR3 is TGTGCCAGTAGTATAGCCGGGGTAGCGCTCAATGAGCAGTTCTTC. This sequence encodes CASSIAGVALNEQFF.